This T cell receptor (beta chain) was obtained from a study of T-cell reconstitution after alpha-beta-depleted transplantation in children. J lost 4 bases, V lost 5 bases, and 5 bases had no gene match. Germline CDR1 SEHNR, CDR2 FQNEAQ (reference sequence). This CDR3 is built from 16 residues. This clonotype was picked up many times. Unique molecular identifiers were built into the TCRbeta library. TCRdb reprocessed the PCR reads with MiXCR, giving one entry per CDR3 protein. Seen here are over 550,000 distinct CDR3 sequences, more than 9% observed once, and the top ten hold approximately 4.1%. This receptor was taken from a human donor who donated a stem cell graft to a child with acute myeloid leukemia. The chain employs TRBV7-9 and TRBJ2-2; 12 bases line up with TRBD2. The sequencing here drew on PBMCs from the stem cell graft donor, taken from the stem cell graft. CDR3 nucleotides: TGTGCCAGCAGCCCCCGGACTAGCGGGGCCACCGGGGAGCTGTTTTTT. Protein: CASSPRTSGATGELFF.